Below, 27 T cell receptor beta chains from the same sample are listed, as sequenced in a study of T cell responses to AZD1222 COVID-19 vaccine. Assay used: immunoSEQ multiplex PCR; TCRdb lists only in-frame clones, some missing. This table holds 150,000 to 200,000 clones, roughly 92% found once. The source was peripheral blood, collected on day 0 of AZD1222 vaccination. All receptors come from an adult in good health.

The chain joins TRBV7-9 to TRBJ2-3; a possible D gene is TRBD2 (6 bases). The V end lost 10 bases, the J end lost 3 bases, and 17 bases lay between the germline ends. The CDR3 spans 14 residues. The germline gives CDR1 SEHNR, CDR2 FQNEAQ (reference sequence). In DNA, the CDR3 is TGTGCCACTTCCGGGACTGATTTAACAGATACGCAGTATTTT. Amino acids: CATSGTDLTDTQYF.

This chain connects TRBV9 to TRBJ2-1; possibly TRBD1 or TRBD2 for D (5 bases each). With 0 bases removed from V and 3 bases from J, the gap between germline ends came to 13 bases. Germline V CDR1 and CDR2: SGDLS, YYNGEE. The CDR3 totals 16 residues. The chain's CDR3 is CASSVGREWGYNEQFF. CDR3 bases: TGTGCCAGCAGCGTAGGCAGGGAGTGGGGCTACAATGAGCAGTTCTTC.

V gene TRBV5-1 combines with J gene TRBJ2-1; a possible D gene is TRBD1 (6 bases). Germline V gene sequence: CDR1 SGHRS, CDR2 YFSETQ. There are 14 residues in the CDR3. Trimming pared 4 bases from V and 5 bases from J, leaving 13 bases between. The CDR3 protein is CASSGYYRDNEQFF. CDR3 DNA sequence: TGCGCCAGCAGCGGCTACTACAGGGACAATGAGCAGTTCTTC.

This chain links TRBV27 with TRBJ2-3; 8 bases are shared with TRBD2. Germline V lookup: CDR1 MNHEY, CDR2 SMNVEV (reference sequence). Trimming cost V 6 bases and J 9 bases; bases outside gene matches: 11. The CDR3 sequence is 14 residues long. CDR3 DNA sequence: TGTGCCAGCAGCCTCCCCGGGACTAGGGGCACGCAGTATTTT. The encoded protein is CASSLPGTRGTQYF.

This clone has at least ten counts. V gene TRBV6-5 combines with J gene TRBJ1-1; D is uncertain. Germline V lookup: CDR1 MNHEY, CDR2 SVGAGI. The CDR3 is made up of 12 amino acids. V was shortened by 5 bases and J by 2 bases, with 6 bases between the two germline ends. The CDR3 reads CASSRHNTEAFF. DNA for the CDR3: TGTGCCAGCAGTCGGCACAACACTGAAGCTTTCTTT.

The chain employs TRBV4-3 and TRBJ1-1; the D gene is possibly TRBD1 (5 bases). Germline V gives CDR1 LGHNA, CDR2 YSLEER. This CDR3 has 15 amino acids. V was clipped by 2 bases and J by 1 base, with 11 bases between them. CDR3 region: CASSQSGTGNTEAFF. Written as DNA, the CDR3 is TGCGCCAGCAGCCAATCCGGGACGGGGAACACTGAAGCTTTCTTT.

The chain is built from TRBV6-2 or TRBV6-3 and TRBJ1-1; no reliable D call. This CDR3 has 16 residues. V lost 5 bases and J 0 bases, leaving 16 bases between the germline ends. Per germline, CDR1 MNHEY and CDR2 SVGEGT. The DNA of the CDR3 is TGTGCCAGCAGTCCCCGAGTGCGTCGAATGAACACTGAAGCTTTCTTT. This sequence encodes CASSPRVRRMNTEAFF.

The V and J genes are TRBV6-1 and TRBJ2-7; 11 bases fit TRBD2. The germline gives CDR1 MNHNS, CDR2 SASEGT. Trimming removed 1 base from V and 1 base from J; junction bases left unmatched: 3. The CDR3 spans 16 residues. CDR3 in DNA: TGTGCCAGCAGTGAAGGGTTAGCGGGGGGGTCCTACGAGCAGTACTTC. This sequence encodes CASSEGLAGGSYEQYF.

This clone occurred a few times. The chain is built from TRBV27 and TRBJ1-6; D not certain. CDR1 and CDR2 from the germline V gene are MNHEY and SMNVEV (reference sequence). V shed 3 bases and J shed 7 bases, with 7 bases lying between them. CDR3 length: 13 amino acids. The CDR3, as DNA: TGTGCCAGCAGTTTTACCCTGAATTCACCCCTCCACTTT. Translation: CASSFTLNSPLHF.

The genes are TRBV4-1 and TRBJ1-5; tentatively, D is TRBD1 (6 bases). Trimming took 6 bases from V and 3 from J, leaving 18 bases between them. The CDR3 has 16 residues. Germline assignment: CDR1 MGHRA and CDR2 YSYEKL. CDR3 region: CASRLFLDRSNQPQHF. CDR3 nucleotides: TGCGCCAGCAGACTATTCCTGGACAGATCCAATCAGCCCCAGCATTTT.

The chain employs TRBV7-6 and TRBJ2-2; D may be TRBD2 (6 bases). There are 13 residues in the CDR3. The V gene lost 4 bases and the J gene lost 7 bases, with 10 bases spanning the gap. Per the germline V gene, CDR1 is SGHVS and CDR2 is FNYEAQ. CDR3 sequence (DNA): TGTGCCAGCAGCTCAACGGGAGACGGGGAGCTGTTTTTT. Translation gives CASSSTGDGELFF.

The gene calls are TRBV19 and TRBJ2-1, with TRBD1 matching over 10 bases. The CDR3 extends over 16 amino acids. V dropped 5 bases and J dropped 9; count of bases not matched to a gene: 13. CDR1 and CDR2 from the germline V gene are LNHDA and SQIVND (reference sequence). The CDR3: CASSPPGTGVRREQFF. DNA for the CDR3: TGTGCCAGTAGTCCTCCCGGGACAGGGGTGAGGCGTGAGCAGTTCTTC.

V is TRBV28 and J is TRBJ2-7, with TRBD1 matching over 9 bases. J lost 1 base, V lost 3 bases, and 4 bases had no gene match. This CDR3 has 15 amino acids. Germline V gene lookup returns CDR1 MDHEN and CDR2 SYDVKM. The CDR3 loop is CASSLRGTGSYEQYF. The CDR3 DNA reads as TGTGCCAGCAGTTTGCGAGGGACAGGGTCCTACGAGCAGTACTTC.

The chain uses TRBV6-5 and TRBJ1-5; D is possibly TRBD1 (6 bases). The germline CDR1 and CDR2 sequences are MNHEY and SVGAGI. V was cut by 8 bases and J by 7 bases, with 21 bases left in between. This CDR3 spans 15 amino acids. CDR3 amino acids: CASQDRGGSGQPQHF. CDR3 sequence (DNA): TGTGCCAGCCAAGACCGGGGGGGCTCTGGGCAGCCCCAGCATTTT.

The rearrangement uses TRBV19 and TRBJ2-1; D remains unclear. Trimming left V 11 bases short and J 8 bases short, with 19 bases between. Germline lookup yields CDR1 LNHDA and CDR2 SQIVND (reference sequence). The CDR3 is made up of 13 amino acids. The CDR3 sequence: CAVADRSFDEQFF. The CDR3 nucleotides read TGTGCCGTAGCTGACCGTAGTTTCGATGAGCAGTTCTTC.

This chain joins TRBV5-1 and TRBJ2-1, with unresolved D. The CDR3 consists of 13 residues. Per germline, CDR1 SGHRS and CDR2 YFSETQ. Trimming took off 4 bases at V and 10 bases at J, with 15 bases between the two ends. The CDR3 nucleotides read TGCGCCAGCAGCCACGGATCGTCGCGGGAGCAGTTCTTC. It yields the protein CASSHGSSREQFF.

The chain employs TRBV18 and TRBJ1-5; unclear D gene. The CDR3 length is 13 residues. CDR1 is KGHSH and CDR2 is LQKENI in the germline V gene. The V gene lost 3 bases and the J gene lost 5 bases, with 8 bases spanning the gap. CDR3 nucleotide sequence: TGTGCCAGCTCACCTACCAAGGATCAGCCCCAGCATTTT. Translation gives CASSPTKDQPQHF.

This clone was seen just once. The rearrangement uses TRBV6-5 and TRBJ2-7; 8 bases fit TRBD1. Germline lookup yields CDR1 MNHEY and CDR2 SVGAGI. The CDR3 spans 14 residues. V was pared by 6 bases and J by 6 bases, with 10 bases of the junction left unmatched. This CDR3 reads CASRTGVLLGEQYF. The CDR3 coding sequence is TGTGCCAGCAGGACAGGGGTCCTGCTGGGCGAGCAGTACTTC.

The V gene is TRBV4-3, the J gene TRBJ2-5, with 8 nucleotides matching TRBD2. Unmatched junction bases numbered 1, after V lost 1 base and J lost 3 bases. Germline CDR1 LGHNA, CDR2 YSLEER. This CDR3 region has 14 residues. Here the CDR3 DNA reads TGCGCCAGCAGCCAAGCGGGACTAGAAGAGACCCAGTACTTC. This translates into CASSQAGLEETQYF.

V gene TRBV18 combines with J gene TRBJ2-7; D might be TRBD2 (7 bases). The CDR3 sequence is 16 residues long. CDR1 is KGHSH, CDR2 LQKENI, per germline. The V gene lost 0 bases and the J gene lost 1 base, with 13 bases spanning the gap. CDR3 coding DNA: TGTGCCAGCTCACCACCTGGACGGGGGGCGTCCTACGAGCAGTACTTC. Residues: CASSPPGRGASYEQYF.

V is TRBV2 and J is TRBJ1-2; D is possibly TRBD1 (5 bases). The V end lost 1 base, the J end lost 8 bases, and 23 bases lay between the germline ends. CDR3 length: 17 amino acids. Per germline, CDR1 SNHLY and CDR2 FYNNEI. CDR3 sequence: CASSEVGRANLNPGYTF. CDR3 DNA sequence: TGTGCCAGCAGTGAAGTGGGCAGGGCGAACCTAAATCCCGGCTACACCTTC.

The chain couples TRBV30 to TRBJ2-5; 9 nucleotides match TRBD2. CDR3 length: 17 residues. Germline trimming cut 0 bases from V and 2 bases from J; bases unmatched to any gene: 10. The V gene's germline CDR1 is GTSNPN and CDR2 SVGIG (reference sequence). The CDR3 DNA follows: TGTGCCTGGAGTGTACGCGGGAGGGCCATACTACAAGAGACCCAGTACTTC. It encodes CAWSVRGRAILQETQYF.

The CDR3 sequence is CASSRDRGNSPLHF. Here the CDR3 DNA reads TGTGCCAGCTCACGGGACAGGGGTAATTCACCCCTCCACTTT. This rearrangement joins TRBV18 to TRBJ1-6; 10 nucleotides agree with TRBD1. This CDR3 has 14 residues. CDR1 is KGHSH, CDR2 LQKENI, per germline. Unmatched junction bases numbered 0, after V lost 4 bases and J lost 6 bases. Looking up the rest from reference TRBV18 and TRBJ1-6 gives the full variable domain: NAGVMQNPRHLVRRRGQEARLRCSPMKGHSHVYWYRQLPEEGLKFMVYLQKENIIDESGMPKERFSAEFPKEGPSILRIQQVVRGDSAAYFCASSRDRGNSPLHFGNGTRLTVT.

This rearrangement joins TRBV19 to TRBJ2-1, with 9 nucleotides matching TRBD2. The junction had 6 bases not matched to a gene; V was cut back by 6 bases and J by 0 bases. CDR1 and CDR2 (germline): LNHDA, SQIVND (reference sequence). The length of the CDR3 is 16 residues. The CDR3 DNA follows: TGTGCCAGTAGACCACCGGGACTAGCCTCCTACAATGAGCAGTTCTTC. Protein product: CASRPPGLASYNEQFF. Filled out from reference TRBV19 and TRBJ2-1, the complete variable domain reads DGGITQSPKYLFRKEGQNVTLSCEQNLNHDAMYWYRQDPGQGLRLIYYSQIVNDFQKGDIAEGYSVSREKKESFPLTVTSAQKNPTAFYLCASRPPGLASYNEQFFGPGTRLTVL.

The table lists this clone with a count of one. The chain combines TRBV10-1 with TRBJ2-1; D ambiguous. This CDR3 has 14 residues. The germline V gene encodes CDR1 WNHNN and CDR2 SYGVQD (reference sequence). The V end was cut by 0 bases, the J end by 2 bases, with 5 bases between. CDR3 sequence (DNA): TGCGCCAGCAGTGAGTCACTAACCTACAATGAGCAGTTCTTC. Its protein is CASSESLTYNEQFF.

The DNA for the CDR3 is TGCGCCAGCAGCCAAGATCGGGCAGGGCCTAGAAACGAGCAGTACTTC. It is translated as CASSQDRAGPRNEQYF. V and J are TRBV4-3 and TRBJ2-7; D may be TRBD1 (5 bases). The CDR3 consists of 16 residues. CDR1 is LGHNA, CDR2 YSLEER, per germline. V gave up 0 bases and J gave up 5 bases, with 17 bases separating them.

This rearrangement joins TRBV4-2 to TRBJ1-2, with D perhaps TRBD1 (5 bases). Germline CDR1 reads LGHNA; CDR2 reads YNFKEQ. Trimming stripped 1 base from V and 4 bases from J, with 7 bases between. The length of the CDR3 is 13 residues. The CDR3, as DNA: TGTGCCAGCAGCCAAGGGGGGGTCTATGGCTACACCTTC. Translated: CASSQGGVYGYTF.